A selection of T cell receptor beta chains follows, all from one sample in a study of beta chain features in type 1 diabetes. Clones were sequenced by immunoSEQ multiplex PCR, and TCRdb holds only the in-frame ones, with some missing. The sample records roughly 310,000 clones, about 11% being singletons. Sequenced input: naive CD4+ T cells from blood. The receptors originated from a woman aged 25-40 years in good health. The conserved cysteine and the conserved F or W are not part of the CDR3 here.

TRBV5-4	TRBJ1-3	ASSLGTGVGNTIY
TRBV5-6	TRBJ2-7	ASSRENRYEQY
TRBV13	TRBJ2-2	ASSSGLADSGELF
TRBV7-9	TRBJ1-1	ASSLTGMNTEAF
TRBV5-4	TRBJ2-7	ASSLDGSGSYEQY
TRBV19	TRBJ1-1	ASSPRENTEAF
TRBV30	TRBJ2-5	AWSPSGGGETQY
TRBV29-1	TRBJ2-4	SVSRQGLARNIQY
TRBV18	TRBJ2-5	ASSHETGARETQY
TRBV7-2	TRBJ1-5	ASSFDLTRGQPQH
TRBV4-3	TRBJ2-7	ASSGLAGPYEQY
TRBV6-1	TRBJ2-5	ASSEERPAGGETQY
TRBV7-2	TRBJ2-7	ASSLMTGLDEQY
TRBV30	TRBJ2-1	AWSPFLSGRSYNEQF
TRBV5-4	TRBJ2-1	ASSLTSGRTWDEQF
TRBV9	TRBJ2-2	ASSPYGLNTGELF
TRBV7-9	TRBJ1-5	ASSLAGDNQPQH
TRBV27	TRBJ2-7	ASSLGTGVSYEQY
TRBV6-5	TRBJ2-1	ASSYDRMGDNEQF
TRBV19	TRBJ2-7	ASSMEDSTSYEQY
TRBV7-9	TRBJ2-5	ASSPTKTGQETQY
TRBV5-1	TRBJ2-1	ASTRDSTTHEQF
TRBV7-2	TRBJ2-3	ASSLSLAGGSDTQY
TRBV5-4	TRBJ2-1	ASRRPGGGEQF